One T cell receptor (beta chain) is described in this entry. Antigen specificity is unknown. Patients who underwent sequencing had shown CD8+CD57+ cell expansion by flow cytometry. Therapy had not been given to patients before blood sampling. Germline assignment: CDR1 LNHDA and CDR2 SQIVND (reference sequence). The CDR3 extends over 15 amino acids. V lost 5 bases and J lost 7, with 21 bases in between. TCR beta VDJ combinations and CDR3 sequences were profiled from genomic DNA. Each CDR3 protein gets one entry after TCRdb re-called the reads with MiXCR. The sample records hundreds of thousands of distinct CDR3 sequences, roughly 45% being singletons. The record originates from a study of CD8+CD57+ T cells in acquired aplastic anemia. Overall study: DNA per sorted CD4+ or CD8+ sample ranged roughly 0.19 to 30 ug, averaging 3.2 ug.

General observations from the study: Overlapping CD8+ CDR3 repertoires of patients and controls contained 25 to 35 shared sequences.

This receptor was obtained from a human donor with aplastic anemia. The genes are TRBV19 and TRBJ2-7; possibly TRBD2 for D (5 bases). Sequencing used sorted CD4+, CD8+, or CD8+CD57+ T cells (not recorded which) from PBMCs. The CDR3: CASSSQVNTGEEQYF. CDR3 sequence (DNA): TGTGCCAGTAGTTCACAAGTGAACACCGGGGAAGAGCAGTACTTC.